This entry concerns a single T cell receptor (beta chain). Its binding antigen is unknown. Base qualities were left out, and no much larger clone turns up one base away. Graves' hyperthyroidism was defined as stable when no progression to ophthalmopathy occurred over 18 months of follow-up. The hyperthyroidism patients were between 18 and 65 years old and newly diagnosed, with a disease duration of less than 2 months. The study excluded patients with uncontrolled infections, other autoimmune diseases, pregnancy or lactation. Diagnoses were based on clinical symptoms, serum thyroxine and TRAb, thyroid ultrasound and orbital computed tomography. Ficoll-Paque density gradient centrifugation was used to isolate PBMCs from about 10 ml of fresh peripheral blood. Trizol reagent was used to extract total RNA, and RNA quality was then checked on an Agilent 2100 Bioanalyzer. The entry originates in a study of T cells in Graves' hyperthyroidism and ophthalmopathy (dated by TCRdb to about 2019). Background for the entire study: Peripheral blood was sampled at the time of initial diagnosis, prior to any treatment. TCR V-J signatures able to tell the groups apart were searched for in a discovery cohort of some 100 patients, of whom about 40 had Graves' ophthalmopathy and 57 had stable Graves' hyperthyroidism. Prospective prediction of ophthalmopathy was tested in an independent validation cohort of 18 to 20 hyperthyroidism patients and 15 to 17 patients who later progressed to ophthalmopathy. The approximately 95 discovery patients were divided at random into training and test sets in a 7:3 ratio. In addition, the study compared T-cell repertoires in thyroid tissue and in blood from about 6 Graves' hyperthyroidism patients. Following sampling, methimazole starting at 30 mg daily was given to hyperthyroidism patients, and high-dose intravenous methylprednisolone was given to ophthalmopathy patients. The paper describes TCR Vbeta CDR3 sequencing of 135 peripheral blood samples, made up of 43 ophthalmopathy patients, 70 to 80 hyperthyroidism patients and 17 progressor patients.

After removal of 6 bases from V and 0 bases from J, the junction retains 4 bases not matched to a gene. The germline V gene gives CDR1 as MNHNS and CDR2 as SASEGT. Taken from cysteine to phenylalanine, the CDR3 has 15 residues. Left in the record is the CDR3 DNA by itself, 45 bases read in frame from the first base. The TCR beta CDR3 regions were amplified from RNA transcripts. The TCR CDR3 was subjected to a first round of RT-PCR using the HTBI primer set and the Qiagen OneStep RT-PCR kit. A second multiplex PCR round built the libraries, followed by size selection and purification. Paired-end sequencing of the libraries was performed with 100 bp reads on an Illumina HiSeq2000. On the authors' methods: SOAPnuke was used to process the raw data, throwing out any read that contained adapters or uncalled bases, had a mean Phred below 15, or lacked an exact constant-primer or identifier match. High-quality paired reads were merged using COPE v1.2.5, and each unique nucleotide sequence was defined as a clonotype. MiTCR v1.1 was used to align clonotypes to the IMGT TRBV, TRBD and TRBJ reference segments. Only V-J combinations with frequency above 0.0001, covering roughly 99% of repertoires, were analysed. A TCS score was defined as the ratio of F50 (clonal expansion) to E x V (chaos), with BLOSUM62-based TCRdist applied between CDR3 peptides within each V-J. Welch's t-statistics and random forest reduced 500 to 550 V-J features to fewer than 15, which were used in a naive Bayes classifier (R e1071). In TCRdb, the public reads were trimmed at Q25 with fastp and aligned with MiXCR, with productive beta chains retained. Entries that share a CDR3 protein sequence are merged under the most common genes and DNA. Here the V and J calls rest on TCRdb's processing, not on the authors' analysis. Here the sample has 300,000 to 400,000 distinct CDR3 sequences; roughly a fifth occur a single time. 50% of the sample is taken by the ten largest.

Overall study outcomes, separate from this receptor: Sample size was not statistically predetermined, and blinding of investigators to group allocation was not performed. In validation, the model predicted progression to ophthalmopathy a median of 6.5 months before onset, with 70% to 71% sensitivity and about 75% specificity. Most expanded thyroid clonotypes (frequency above 0.001) were also found in blood, which suggests that blood repertoires may mirror thyroid immune responses. A 13 V-J signature model separated ophthalmopathy from stable hyperthyroidism, with just over 85% sensitivity and roughly 81% specificity in cross-validation and 80%/75% in testing.

The specimen was blood. The TCR originated in a woman in her forties or fifties with Graves' hyperthyroidism. The rearranged segments are TRBV6-1 and TRBJ2-4; 8 junctional bases match TRBD1. The CDR3 protein sequence reads: CASRTQGAAKNIQYF. The DNA sequence follows: TGTGCCAGCAGAACTCAGGGGGCAGCCAAAAACATTCAGTACTTC.